The 5 T cell receptor beta chains presented below share a single source sample, sequenced in a study of shared clonotypes between healthy human individuals. Method: immunoSEQ multiplex PCR; TCRdb's copy keeps in-frame clones and lacks some. The data show 550,000 to 750,000 clones, with 92% seen just once and 24% held by the top ten. CD45RO negativity and positive selection for CCR7 defined naive CD8 cells, a population that excluded terminally differentiated effector memory CD45RA+ cells. Specimen: naive CD8+ T cells sorted from blood. These receptor sequences come from a man aged 25-45 years in good health.

The chain joins TRBV4-1 to TRBJ2-7, with D unclear. Looked up from germline, CDR1 is MGHRA and CDR2 is YSYEKL. The CDR3 is 15 amino acids. The germline V and J ends were trimmed by 0 bases and 0 bases, with 9 bases remaining between them. The CDR3 spells CASSQEFYSSYEQYF. CDR3 DNA: TGCGCCAGCAGCCAAGAGTTTTACAGCTCCTACGAGCAGTACTTC.

Comment on this clone: One end of the junction is discordant with germline, which a read error may explain. The rearrangement joins TRBV7-7 to TRBJ2-1; possibly TRBD1 for D (6 bases). The CDR3 is 18 amino acids. Germline V gene lookup returns CDR1 SSHAT and CDR2 FNYEAQ (reference sequence). The CDR3: CASSKDSLFTSNYNEQFF. Written as DNA, the CDR3 is TGTGCTAGCAGTAAGGACAGTCTATTTACATCTAACTACAATGAGCAGTTCTTC. The full variable domain, in which reference TRBV7-7 and TRBJ2-1 provide the parts outside the CDR3, is GAGVSQSPRYKVTKRGQDVTLRCDPISSHATLYWYQQALGQGPEFLTYFNYEAQPDKSGLPSDRFSAERPEGSISTLTIQRTEQRDSAMYRCASSKDSLFTSNYNEQFFGPGTRLTVL.

This chain uses TRBV7-2 with TRBJ1-5; tentative D call: TRBD1 (5 bases). The germline CDR1 and CDR2 sequences are SGHTA and FQGNSA. V lost 4 bases and J 1 base, leaving 14 bases between the germline ends. The CDR3 totals 16 residues. Here the CDR3 reads CASSSSQVASNQPQHF. CDR3 in DNA: TGTGCCAGCAGCTCCTCACAGGTTGCCAGCAATCAGCCCCAGCATTTT.

This chain connects TRBV29-1 to TRBJ2-7, with 10 bases fitting TRBD1. The CDR3 extends over 13 amino acids. CDR1 and CDR2 from the germline V gene are SQVTM and ANQGSEA. V dropped 6 bases and J dropped 4; count of bases not matched to a gene: 6. DNA of the CDR3: TGCAGCGTGGTCACGGGACAGGGGTACGAGCAGTACTTC. As protein: CSVVTGQGYEQYF.

The chain combines TRBV6-4 with TRBJ2-1, with 8 bases fitting TRBD1. J lost 2 bases, V lost 4 bases, and 4 bases had no gene match. The germline V gene has CDR1 MRHNA and CDR2 SNTAGT. The CDR3 extends over 15 amino acids. CDR3 DNA sequence: TGTGCCAGCAGTGTAGAGACAGGGGCCTACAATGAGCAGTTCTTC. It encodes CASSVETGAYNEQFF.